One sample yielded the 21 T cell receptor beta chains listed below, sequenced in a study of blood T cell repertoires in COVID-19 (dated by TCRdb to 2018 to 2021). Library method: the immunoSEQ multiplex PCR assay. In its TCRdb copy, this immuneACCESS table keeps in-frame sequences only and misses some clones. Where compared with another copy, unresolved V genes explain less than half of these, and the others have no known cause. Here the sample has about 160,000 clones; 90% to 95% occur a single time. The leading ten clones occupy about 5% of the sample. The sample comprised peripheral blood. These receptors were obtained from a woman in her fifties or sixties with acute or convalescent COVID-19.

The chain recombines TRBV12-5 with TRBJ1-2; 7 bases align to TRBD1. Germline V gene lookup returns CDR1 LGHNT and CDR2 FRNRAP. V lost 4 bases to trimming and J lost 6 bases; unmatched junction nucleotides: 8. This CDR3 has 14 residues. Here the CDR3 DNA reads TGTGCTAGTGGTTGGGGAGACAGGGCCCATGGCTACACCTTC. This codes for CASGWGDRAHGYTF.

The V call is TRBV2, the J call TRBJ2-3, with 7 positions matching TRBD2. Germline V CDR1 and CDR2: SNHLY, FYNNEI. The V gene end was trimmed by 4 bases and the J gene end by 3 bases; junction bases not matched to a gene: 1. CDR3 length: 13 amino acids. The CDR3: CASSVGGTDTQYF. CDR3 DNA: TGTGCCAGCAGTGTCGGGGGGACAGATACGCAGTATTTT.

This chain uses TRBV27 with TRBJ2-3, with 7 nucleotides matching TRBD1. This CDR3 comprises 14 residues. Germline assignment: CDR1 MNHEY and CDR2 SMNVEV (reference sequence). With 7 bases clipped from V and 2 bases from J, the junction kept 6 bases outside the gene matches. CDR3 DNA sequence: TGTGCCAGCAAGGTGGGACAGCACACAGATACGCAGTATTTT. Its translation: CASKVGQHTDTQYF.

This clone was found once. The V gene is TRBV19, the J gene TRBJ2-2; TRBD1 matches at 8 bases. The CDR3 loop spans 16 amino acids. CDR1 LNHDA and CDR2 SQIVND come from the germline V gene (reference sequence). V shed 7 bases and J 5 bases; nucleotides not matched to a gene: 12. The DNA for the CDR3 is TGTGCCAGTAACTCAGGACAGGGAATAGGGACCGGGGAGCTGTTTTTT. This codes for CASNSGQGIGTGELFF. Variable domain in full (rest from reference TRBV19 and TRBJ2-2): DGGITQSPKYLFRKEGQNVTLSCEQNLNHDAMYWYRQDPGQGLRLIYYSQIVNDFQKGDIAEGYSVSREKKESFPLTVTSAQKNPTAFYLCASNSGQGIGTGELFFGEGSRLTVL.

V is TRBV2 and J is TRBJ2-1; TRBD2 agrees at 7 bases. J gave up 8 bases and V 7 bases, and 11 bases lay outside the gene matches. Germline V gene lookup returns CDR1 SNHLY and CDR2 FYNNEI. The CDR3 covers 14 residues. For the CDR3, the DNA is TGTGCCAGCAACCGGGACTATAGTGATCATGAGCAGTTCTTC. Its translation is CASNRDYSDHEQFF.

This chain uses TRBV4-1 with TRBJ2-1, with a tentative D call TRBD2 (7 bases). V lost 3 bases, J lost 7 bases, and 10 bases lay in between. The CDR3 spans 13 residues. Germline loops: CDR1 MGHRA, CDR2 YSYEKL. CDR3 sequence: CASSQGGGNEQFF. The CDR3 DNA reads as TGCGCCAGCAGCCAGGGAGGGGGGAATGAGCAGTTCTTC.

For the CDR3, the DNA is TGTGCCAGCAGCCCCGCCCTCGGTGTCAGGGACGAGCAGTACTTC. As protein: CASSPALGVRDEQYF. V is TRBV7-9 and J is TRBJ2-7, with D possibly TRBD1 on 5 matching bases. The germline CDR1 and CDR2 sequences are SEHNR and FQNEAQ (reference sequence). The CDR3 contains 15 residues. The V end lost 5 bases, the J end lost 5 bases, and 19 bases lay between the germline ends. Filled out from reference TRBV7-9 and TRBJ2-7, the complete variable domain reads DTGVSQNPRHKITKRGQNVTFRCDPISEHNRLYWYRQTLGQGPEFLTYFQNEAQLEKSRLLSDRFSAERPKGSFSTLEIQRTEQGDSAMYLCASSPALGVRDEQYFGPGTRLTVT.

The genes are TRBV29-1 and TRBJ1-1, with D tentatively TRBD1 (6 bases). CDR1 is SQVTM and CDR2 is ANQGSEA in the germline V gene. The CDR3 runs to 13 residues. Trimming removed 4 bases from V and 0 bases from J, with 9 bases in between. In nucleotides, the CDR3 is TGCAGCGTTGGGGGGCGCCTGAACACTGAAGCTTTCTTT. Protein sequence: CSVGGRLNTEAFF.

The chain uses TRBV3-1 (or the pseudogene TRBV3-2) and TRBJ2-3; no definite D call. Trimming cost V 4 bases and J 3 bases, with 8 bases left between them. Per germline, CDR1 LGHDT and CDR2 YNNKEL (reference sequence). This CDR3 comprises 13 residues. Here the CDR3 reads CASSLLVTDTQYF. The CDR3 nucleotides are TGTGCCAGCAGCCTTCTAGTTACAGATACGCAGTATTTT.

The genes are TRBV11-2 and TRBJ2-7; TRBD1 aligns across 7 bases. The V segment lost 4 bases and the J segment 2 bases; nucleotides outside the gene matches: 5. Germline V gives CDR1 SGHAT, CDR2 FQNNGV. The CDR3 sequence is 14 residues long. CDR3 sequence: CASSSEGQTYEQYF. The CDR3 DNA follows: TGTGCCAGCAGCTCAGAGGGACAGACCTACGAGCAGTACTTC.

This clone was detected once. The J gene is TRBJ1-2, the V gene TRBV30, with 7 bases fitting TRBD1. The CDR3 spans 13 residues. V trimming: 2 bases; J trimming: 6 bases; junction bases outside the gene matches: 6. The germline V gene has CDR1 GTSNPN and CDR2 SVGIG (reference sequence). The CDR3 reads CAWSPTGKDGYTF. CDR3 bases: TGTGCCTGGAGTCCGACAGGGAAAGATGGCTACACCTTC.

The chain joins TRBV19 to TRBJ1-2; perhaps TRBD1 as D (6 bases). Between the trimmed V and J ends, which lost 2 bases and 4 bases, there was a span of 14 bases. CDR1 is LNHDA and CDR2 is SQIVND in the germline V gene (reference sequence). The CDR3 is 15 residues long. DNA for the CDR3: TGTGCCAGTAGTATAAAGGCAGGGGAGTCCTATGGCTACACCTTC. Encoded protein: CASSIKAGESYGYTF.

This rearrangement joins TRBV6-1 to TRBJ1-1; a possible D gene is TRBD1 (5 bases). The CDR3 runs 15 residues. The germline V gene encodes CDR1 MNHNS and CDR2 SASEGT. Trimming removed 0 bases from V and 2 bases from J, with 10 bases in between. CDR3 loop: CASSEAMGRNTEAFF. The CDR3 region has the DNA TGTGCCAGCAGTGAAGCTATGGGGCGAAACACTGAAGCTTTCTTT.

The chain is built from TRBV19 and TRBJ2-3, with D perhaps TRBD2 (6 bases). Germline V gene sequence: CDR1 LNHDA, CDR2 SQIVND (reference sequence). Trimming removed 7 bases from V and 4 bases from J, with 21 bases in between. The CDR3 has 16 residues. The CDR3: CASIGRLLGGADTQYF. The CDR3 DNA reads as TGTGCCAGTATTGGAAGACTCCTCGGAGGGGCAGATACGCAGTATTTT.

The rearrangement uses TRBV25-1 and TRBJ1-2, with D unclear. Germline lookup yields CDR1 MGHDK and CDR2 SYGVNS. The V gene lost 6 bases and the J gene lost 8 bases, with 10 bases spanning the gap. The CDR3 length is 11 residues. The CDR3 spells CASSRGRGYTF. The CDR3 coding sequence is TGTGCCAGCAGCCGGGGAAGGGGCTACACCTTC.

The CDR3, as DNA: TGTGCCAGCAGTTTCCCGACAGGGCACTCCTACGAGCAGTACTTC. Translation gives CASSFPTGHSYEQYF. The chain couples TRBV28 to TRBJ2-7; 7 bases align to TRBD1. The germline gives CDR1 MDHEN, CDR2 SYDVKM. Unmatched junction bases numbered 5, after V lost 3 bases and J lost 0 bases. The CDR3 spans 15 residues. The full variable domain, completed using reference TRBV28 and TRBJ2-7, is DVKVTQSSRYLVKRTGEKVFLECVQDMDHENMFWYRQDPGLGLRLIYFSYDVKMKEKGDIPEGYSVSREKKERFSLILESASTNQTSMYLCASSFPTGHSYEQYFGPGTRLTVT.

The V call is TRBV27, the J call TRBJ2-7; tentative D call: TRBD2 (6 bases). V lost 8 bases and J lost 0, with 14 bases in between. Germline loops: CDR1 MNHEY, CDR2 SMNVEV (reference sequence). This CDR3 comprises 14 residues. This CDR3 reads CASRPGTGSYEQYF. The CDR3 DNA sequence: TGTGCCAGCCGCCCCGGGACTGGCTCCTACGAGCAGTACTTC.

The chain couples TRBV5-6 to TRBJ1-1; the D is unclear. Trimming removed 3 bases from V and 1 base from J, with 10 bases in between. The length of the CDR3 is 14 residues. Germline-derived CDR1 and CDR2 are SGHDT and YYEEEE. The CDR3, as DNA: TGTGCCAGCAGCTCTCCCCTTCGGAACACTGAAGCTTTCTTT. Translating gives CASSSPLRNTEAFF. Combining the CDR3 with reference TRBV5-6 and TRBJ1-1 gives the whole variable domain DAGVTQSPTHLIKTRGQQVTLRCSPKSGHDTVSWYQQALGQGPQFIFQYYEEEERQRGNFPDRFSGHQFPNYSSELNVNALLLGDSALYLCASSSPLRNTEAFFGQGTRLTVV.

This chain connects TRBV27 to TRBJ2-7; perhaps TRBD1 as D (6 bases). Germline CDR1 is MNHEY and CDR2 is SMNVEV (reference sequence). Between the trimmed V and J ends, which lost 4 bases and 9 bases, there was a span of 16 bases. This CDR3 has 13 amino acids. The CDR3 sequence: CASSSRQALGQYF. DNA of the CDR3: TGTGCCAGCAGTTCTCGACAGGCCCTGGGGCAGTACTTC.

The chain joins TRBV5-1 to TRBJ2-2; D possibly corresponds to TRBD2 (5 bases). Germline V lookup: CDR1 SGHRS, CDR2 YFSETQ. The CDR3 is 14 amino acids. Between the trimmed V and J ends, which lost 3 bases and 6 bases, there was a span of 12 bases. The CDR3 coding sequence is TGCGCCAGCAGCTCCGCCACTAGATCCGGGGAGCTGTTTTTT. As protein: CASSSATRSGELFF.

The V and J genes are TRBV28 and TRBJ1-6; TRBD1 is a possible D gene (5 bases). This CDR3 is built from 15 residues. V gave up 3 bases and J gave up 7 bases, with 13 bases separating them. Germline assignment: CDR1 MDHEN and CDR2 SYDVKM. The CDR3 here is CASSFSLRGNSPLHF. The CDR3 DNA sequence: TGTGCCAGCAGTTTTTCGCTCCGGGGGAATTCACCCCTCCACTTT.